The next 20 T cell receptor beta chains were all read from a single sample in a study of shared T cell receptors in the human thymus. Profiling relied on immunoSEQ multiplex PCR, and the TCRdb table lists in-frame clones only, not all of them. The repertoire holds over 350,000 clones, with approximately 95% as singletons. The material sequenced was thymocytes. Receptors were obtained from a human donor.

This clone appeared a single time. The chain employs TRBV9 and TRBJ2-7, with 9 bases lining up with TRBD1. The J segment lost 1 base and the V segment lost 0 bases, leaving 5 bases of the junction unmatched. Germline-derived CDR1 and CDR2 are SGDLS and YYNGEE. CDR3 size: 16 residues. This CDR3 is CASSVGGQGNSYEQYF. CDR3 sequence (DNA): TGTGCCAGCAGCGTAGGCGGACAGGGGAATTCCTACGAGCAGTACTTC.

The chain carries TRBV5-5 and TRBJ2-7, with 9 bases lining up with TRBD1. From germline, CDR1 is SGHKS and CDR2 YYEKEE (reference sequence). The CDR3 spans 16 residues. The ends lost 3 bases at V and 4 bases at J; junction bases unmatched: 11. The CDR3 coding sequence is TGTGCCAGCAGCTCCCATCCGGACAGGGGAGGATACGAGCAGTACTTC. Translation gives CASSSHPDRGGYEQYF.

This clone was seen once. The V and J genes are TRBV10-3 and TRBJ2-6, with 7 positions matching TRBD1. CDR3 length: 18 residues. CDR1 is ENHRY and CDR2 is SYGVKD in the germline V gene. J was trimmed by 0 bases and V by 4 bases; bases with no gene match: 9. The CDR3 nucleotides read TGTGCCATCAGTGCCCAGGACAGGAACCGCTCTGGGGCCAACGTCCTGACTTTC. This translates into CAISAQDRNRSGANVLTF.

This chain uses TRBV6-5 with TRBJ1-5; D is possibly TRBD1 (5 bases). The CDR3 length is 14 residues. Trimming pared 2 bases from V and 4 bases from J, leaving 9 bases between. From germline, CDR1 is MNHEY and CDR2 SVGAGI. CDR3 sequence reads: CASSYRGVNQPQHF. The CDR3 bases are TGTGCCAGCAGTTACAGAGGGGTGAATCAGCCCCAGCATTTT.

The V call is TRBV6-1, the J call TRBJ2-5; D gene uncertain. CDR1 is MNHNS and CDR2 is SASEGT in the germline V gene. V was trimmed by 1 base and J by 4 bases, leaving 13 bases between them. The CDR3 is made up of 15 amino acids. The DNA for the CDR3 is TGTGCCAGCAGTGAAGGGCACCTAAACCGAGAGACCCAGTACTTC. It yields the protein CASSEGHLNRETQYF.

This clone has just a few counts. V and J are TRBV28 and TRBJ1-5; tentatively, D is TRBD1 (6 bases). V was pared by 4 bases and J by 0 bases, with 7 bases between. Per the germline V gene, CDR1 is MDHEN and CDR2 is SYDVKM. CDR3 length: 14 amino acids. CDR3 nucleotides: TGTGCCAGCAGTTGGGACATTAGCAATCAGCCCCAGCATTTT. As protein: CASSWDISNQPQHF.

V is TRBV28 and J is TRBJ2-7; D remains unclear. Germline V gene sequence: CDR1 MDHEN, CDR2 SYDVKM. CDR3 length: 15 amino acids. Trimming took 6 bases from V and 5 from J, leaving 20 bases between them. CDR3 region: CASSLWARFMNEQYF. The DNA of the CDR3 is TGTGCCAGCAGCCTCTGGGCCAGGTTCATGAACGAGCAGTACTTC.

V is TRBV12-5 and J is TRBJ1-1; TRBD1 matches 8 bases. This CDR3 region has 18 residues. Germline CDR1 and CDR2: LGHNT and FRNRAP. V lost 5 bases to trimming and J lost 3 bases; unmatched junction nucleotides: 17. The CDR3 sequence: CASGASRPGQAMDTEAFF. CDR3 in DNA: TGTGCTAGTGGTGCCTCCCGGCCGGGACAGGCGATGGACACTGAAGCTTTCTTT.

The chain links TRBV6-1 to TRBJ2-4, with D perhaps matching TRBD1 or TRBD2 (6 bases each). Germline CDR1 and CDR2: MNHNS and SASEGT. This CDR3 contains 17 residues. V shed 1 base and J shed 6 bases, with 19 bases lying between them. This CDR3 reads CASSEEGGAGIGNIQYF. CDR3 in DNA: TGTGCCAGCAGTGAAGAAGGGGGAGCGGGTATTGGAAACATTCAGTACTTC.

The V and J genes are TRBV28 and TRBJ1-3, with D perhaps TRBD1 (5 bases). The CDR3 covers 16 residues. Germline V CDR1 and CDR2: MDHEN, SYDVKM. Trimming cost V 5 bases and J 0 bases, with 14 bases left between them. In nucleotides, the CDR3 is TGTGCCAGCAGTCGACCCAGGACAAGCTCTGGAAACACCATATATTTT. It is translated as CASSRPRTSSGNTIYF.

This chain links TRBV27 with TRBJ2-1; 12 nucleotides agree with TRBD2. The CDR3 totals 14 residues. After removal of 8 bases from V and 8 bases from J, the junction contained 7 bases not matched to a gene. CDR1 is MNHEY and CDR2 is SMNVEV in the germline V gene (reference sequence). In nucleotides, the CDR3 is TGTGCCAGCTGGCGACTAGCGGGAGCCGATGAGCAGTTCTTC. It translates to CASWRLAGADEQFF.

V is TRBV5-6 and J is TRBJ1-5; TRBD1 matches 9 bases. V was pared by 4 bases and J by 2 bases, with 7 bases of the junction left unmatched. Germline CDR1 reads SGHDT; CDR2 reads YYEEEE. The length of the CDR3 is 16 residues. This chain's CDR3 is CASSKLDRGRNQPQHF. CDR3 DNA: TGTGCCAGCAGCAAATTGGACAGGGGCCGCAATCAGCCCCAGCATTTT. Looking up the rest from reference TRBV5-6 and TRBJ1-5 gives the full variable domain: DAGVTQSPTHLIKTRGQQVTLRCSPKSGHDTVSWYQQALGQGPQFIFQYYEEEERQRGNFPDRFSGHQFPNYSSELNVNALLLGDSALYLCASSKLDRGRNQPQHFGDGTRLSIL.

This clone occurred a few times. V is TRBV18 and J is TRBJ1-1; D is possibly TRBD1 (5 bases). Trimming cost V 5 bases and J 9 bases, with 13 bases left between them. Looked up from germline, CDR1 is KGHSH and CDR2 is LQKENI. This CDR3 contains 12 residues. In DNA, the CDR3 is TGTGCCAGCTCAGTCCCGCGACAGCAAGCTTTCTTT. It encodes CASSVPRQQAFF.

The CDR3: CATSREGTGSGFNYGYTF. CDR3 sequence (DNA): TGTGCCACCAGCAGAGAGGGGACAGGGTCAGGGTTTAACTATGGCTACACCTTC. The chain links TRBV15 to TRBJ1-2, with 9 bases that match TRBD1. The germline gives CDR1 LNHNV, CDR2 YYDKDF (reference sequence). Germline trimming cut 0 bases from V and 1 base from J; bases unmatched to any gene: 9. The CDR3 has 18 amino acids.

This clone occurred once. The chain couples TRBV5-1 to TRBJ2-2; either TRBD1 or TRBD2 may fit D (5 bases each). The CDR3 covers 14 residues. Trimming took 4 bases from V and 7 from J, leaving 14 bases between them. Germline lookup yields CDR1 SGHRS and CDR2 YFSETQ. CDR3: CASSPLLGVGELFF. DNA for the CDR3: TGCGCCAGCAGCCCCCTGTTGGGGGTCGGGGAGCTGTTTTTT.

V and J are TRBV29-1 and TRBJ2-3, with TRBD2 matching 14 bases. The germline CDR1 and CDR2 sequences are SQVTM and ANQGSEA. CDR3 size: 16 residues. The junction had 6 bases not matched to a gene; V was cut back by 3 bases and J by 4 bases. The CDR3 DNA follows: TGCAGCGTTGAGGAGGGGACTAGCGGGAGCCCAGATACGCAGTATTTT. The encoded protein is CSVEEGTSGSPDTQYF.

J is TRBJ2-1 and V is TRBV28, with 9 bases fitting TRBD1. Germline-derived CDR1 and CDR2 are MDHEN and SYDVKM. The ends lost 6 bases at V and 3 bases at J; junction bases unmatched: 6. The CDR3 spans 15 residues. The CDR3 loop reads CASSYDRGSYNEQFF. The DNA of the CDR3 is TGTGCCAGCAGCTACGACAGGGGGAGCTACAATGAGCAGTTCTTC.

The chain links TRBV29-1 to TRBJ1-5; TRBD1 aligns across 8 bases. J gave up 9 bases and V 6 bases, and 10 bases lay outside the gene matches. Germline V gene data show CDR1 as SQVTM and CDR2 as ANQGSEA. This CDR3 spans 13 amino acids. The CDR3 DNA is TGCAGCGTGGGGGACAGGAGCAGAGGGCCCCAGCATTTT. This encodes CSVGDRSRGPQHF.

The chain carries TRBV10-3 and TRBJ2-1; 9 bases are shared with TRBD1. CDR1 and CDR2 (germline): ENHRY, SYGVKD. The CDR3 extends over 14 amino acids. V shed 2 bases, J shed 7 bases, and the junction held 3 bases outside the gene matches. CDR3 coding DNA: TGTGCCATCAGTGAGCGGGACAGGGAAAATGAGCAGTTCTTC. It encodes CAISERDRENEQFF.

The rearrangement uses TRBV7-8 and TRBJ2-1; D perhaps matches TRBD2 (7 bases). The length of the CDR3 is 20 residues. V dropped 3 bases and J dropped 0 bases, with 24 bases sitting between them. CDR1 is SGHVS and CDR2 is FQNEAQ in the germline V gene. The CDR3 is CASSFRGGMRRPLSYNEQFF. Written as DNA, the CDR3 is TGTGCCAGCAGCTTTAGGGGGGGGATGCGGAGGCCACTCTCCTACAATGAGCAGTTCTTC. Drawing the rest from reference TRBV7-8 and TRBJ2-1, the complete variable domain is GAGVSQSPRYKVAKRGQDVALRCDPISGHVSLFWYQQALGQGPEFLTYFQNEAQLDKSGLPSDRFFAERPEGSVSTLKIQRTQQEDSAVYLCASSFRGGMRRPLSYNEQFFGPGTRLTVL.